This T cell receptor beta chain was identified during a study of shared T cell receptors in the human thymus. The CDR3 loop spans 15 amino acids. CDR1 and CDR2 (germline): SGHRS, YFSETQ. Trimming removed 0 bases at V and 1 base at J, with 11 bases between. Produced via immunoSEQ multiplex PCR; TCRdb's table is partial and in-frame only. The data contain hundreds of thousands of clones, around 93% of them singletons. This clone has just a few counts. The specimen sequenced was thymocytes. The chain employs TRBV5-1 and TRBJ2-7, with a weak D call TRBD2 (5 bases). This TCR derives from a human donor. The CDR3 here is CASSLELEVSYEQYF. The CDR3 DNA reads TGCGCCAGCAGCTTGGAACTAGAAGTTTCCTACGAGCAGTACTTC.